A selection of T cell receptor beta chains follows, all from one sample in a study of T cells in localized non-small cell lung cancer. This table comes from immunoSEQ multiplex PCR, and its TCRdb copy is limited to in-frame clones, with some not included. Here the sample spans approximately 30,000 clones, approximately 90% being singletons. The sequenced sample was peripheral blood, obtained before any cancer treatment. Receptors were obtained from a male donor at least 60 years old with stage III lung adenocarcinoma. CDR3s include the opening cysteine and the closing phenylalanine or tryptophan. Some rows have no size entry. The others give once, few or many, or a class for an expanded clone.

clone size	V gene	J gene	CDR3 protein
NA	TRBV27	TRBJ1-5	CASRYTGGDSNQPQHF
few	TRBV5-1	TRBJ1-5	CASSLQYSNQPQHF
NA	TRBV25-1	TRBJ2-1	CASSLYNEQFF
NA	TRBV6-5	TRBJ1-2	CASRKDDIYGYTF
medium-sized	TRBV30	TRBJ1-1	CAWSQGGGGRTEAFF
NA	TRBV29-1	TRBJ2-1	CSVEGTSYNEQFF
NA	TRBV4-1	TRBJ2-1	CASSQDPGTGKFF
once	TRBV6-1	TRBJ1-5	CASSGGTGGTQPQHF
NA	TRBV29-1	TRBJ2-7	CSVGQTSYEQYF
NA	TRBV28	TRBJ1-1	CASNFQGPYAEAFF
few	TRBV19	TRBJ1-1	CASSIMGLPEGNTEAFF
NA	TRBV6-6	TRBJ2-1	CASSKDNEQFF
once	TRBV30	TRBJ2-1	CASTSSYNEQFF
NA	TRBV19	TRBJ1-3	CASLTRSGNTIYF
NA	TRBV4-1	TRBJ2-5	CASSPQRGQETQYF
NA	TRBV25-1	TRBJ1-3	CASSEAGSWGIYF
NA	TRBV7-6	TRBJ2-1	CASSLGPLIAGRAYNEQFF
NA	TRBV19	TRBJ2-1	CASSTFGTGGLNEQFF
NA	TRBV20-1	TRBJ1-6	CSARDPRTVF
NA	TRBV18	TRBJ1-2	CASSPNGYYGYTF
NA	TRBV6-5	TRBJ1-2	CASSYGRGSYGYTF
NA	TRBV27	TRBJ1-1	CASRYRGSNTEAFF
NA	TRBV6-5	TRBJ2-7	CASRPSDRGTGEQYF
few	TRBV6-5	TRBJ1-1	CASRGQGVNTEAFF
NA	TRBV7-2	TRBJ1-1	CASTPTSGWEGTEAFF
NA	TRBV7-2	TRBJ1-2	CASSLLRGAGGYTF
NA	TRBV6-6	TRBJ1-2	CASYSNYGYTF
NA	TRBV19	TRBJ2-7	CASSTSGTGGYEQYF
once	TRBV5-6	TRBJ1-3	CASSLLPTGISGNTIYF
NA	TRBV29-1	TRBJ1-2	CSVGRGENYGYTF
NA	TRBV5-1	TRBJ2-6	CASRGVFGANVLTF
NA	TRBV6-1	TRBJ2-7	CASSGWVGGSEQYF
NA	TRBV6-1	TRBJ1-2	CASNSGQGNYGYTF
NA	TRBV28	TRBJ2-1	CASTRPGQGRDEQFF
NA	TRBV7-9	TRBJ2-7	CASSLQGGPYEQYF
NA	TRBV18	TRBJ2-5	CASSPTGHSGLSETQYF
NA	TRBV4-1	TRBJ2-3	CASSQQGQRDTQYF
NA	TRBV10-3	TRBJ2-7	CAIGGEGALYEQYF
NA	TRBV21-1	TRBJ1-3	CASSKLEGRHGNTIYF
few	TRBV4-1	TRBJ1-5	CASSQGSNQPQHF
NA	TRBV9	TRBJ1-5	CASSAGLVGQPQHF
NA	TRBV6-6	TRBJ1-1	CATRQGPNTEAFF
NA	TRBV6-5	TRBJ1-4	CASSYSKGATGKLFF
few	TRBV28	TRBJ2-7	CASSFGSYEQYF
NA	TRBV2	TRBJ1-3	CASSEGILSGNTIYF
NA	TRBV4-1	TRBJ1-4	CASSQEAANEKLFF
few	TRBV7-9	TRBJ2-4	CASSQGAGLTKNIQYF
NA	TRBV5-1	TRBJ1-4	CASSLGDLENEKLFF
NA	TRBV7-6	TRBJ2-2	CASSIEGELFF
NA	TRBV29-1	TRBJ2-2	CSASWGQGNTGELFF
NA	TRBV11-2	TRBJ2-3	CASIKLGAGQDTQYF
NA	TRBV18	TRBJ1-1	CASSPPGTGGIRTTEAFF
NA	TRBV6-5	TRBJ1-1	CASSYSRDGTEAFF
NA	TRBV19	TRBJ1-2	CASHSGQGLGNYGHTF
once	TRBV5-5	TRBJ1-6	CASSLEVGNSPLHF
NA	TRBV5-1	TRBJ1-3	CASSNQGNTIYF
NA	TRBV4-2	TRBJ2-5	CASKWGRGGTETQYF
NA	TRBV4-2	TRBJ2-1	CASSQELSSYNEQFF
NA	TRBV10-2	TRBJ2-3	CASSAWSTDTQYF
NA	TRBV29-1	TRBJ1-5	CSAIRGEGQPQHF